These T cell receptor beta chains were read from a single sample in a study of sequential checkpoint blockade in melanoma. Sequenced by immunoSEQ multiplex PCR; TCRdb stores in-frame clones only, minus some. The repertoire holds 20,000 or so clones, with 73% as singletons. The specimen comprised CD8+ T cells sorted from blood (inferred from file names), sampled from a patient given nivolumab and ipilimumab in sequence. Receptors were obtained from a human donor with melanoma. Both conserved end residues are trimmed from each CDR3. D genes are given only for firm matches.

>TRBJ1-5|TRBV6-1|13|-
ASRWTADSNQPQH
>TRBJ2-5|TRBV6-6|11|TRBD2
ASNSGGQETQY
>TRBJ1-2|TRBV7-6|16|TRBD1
ASSLSPGQSLRGYGYT
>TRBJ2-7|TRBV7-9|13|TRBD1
ASSLIGTGVSEQY
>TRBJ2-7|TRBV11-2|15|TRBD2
ASSLGGLAGRSYEQY
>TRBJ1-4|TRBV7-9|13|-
ASSLASGGYEKLF
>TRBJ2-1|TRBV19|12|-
ASSHPDSDNEQF
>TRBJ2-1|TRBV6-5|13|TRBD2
ASSTSGTKYNEQF
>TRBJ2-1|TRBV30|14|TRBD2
AWSVFRREDYNEQF
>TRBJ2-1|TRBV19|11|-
ASSSTPYNEQF
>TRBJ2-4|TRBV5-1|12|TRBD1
ASSLAGQGDIQY
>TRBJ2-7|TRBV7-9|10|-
ASSSQGGEQY
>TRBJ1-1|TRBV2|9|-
ASTRNTEAF
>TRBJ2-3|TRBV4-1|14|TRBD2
ASSHGTKGGTDTQY
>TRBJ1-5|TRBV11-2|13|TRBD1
ASSLTRTGEQPQH
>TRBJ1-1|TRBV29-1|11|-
SVEQGLNTEAF
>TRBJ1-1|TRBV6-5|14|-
ASSYSMGGSATEAF
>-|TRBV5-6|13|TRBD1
ASTQHIRTGNEQY
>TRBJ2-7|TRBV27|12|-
ASSSMGRGYEQY
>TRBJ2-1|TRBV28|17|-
ASSTLTGYSRGSYNEQF
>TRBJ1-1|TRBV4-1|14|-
ASSQATGWMNTEAF
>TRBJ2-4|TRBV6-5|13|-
ASSYSGRAKNIQY
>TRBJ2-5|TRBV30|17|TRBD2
AWSVQFGLAGGLQETQY
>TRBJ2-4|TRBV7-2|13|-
ASSLVGGAKNIQY
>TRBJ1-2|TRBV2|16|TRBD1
ASRTSGTGALLSYGYT
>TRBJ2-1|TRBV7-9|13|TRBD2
ASSEGSGRKNEQF
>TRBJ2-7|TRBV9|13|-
ASSVEGAGNYEQY
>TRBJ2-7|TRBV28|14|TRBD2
ASSTITSGGPHEQY
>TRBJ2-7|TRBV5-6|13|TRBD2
ASNRGLAGVYEQY
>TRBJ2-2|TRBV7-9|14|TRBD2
ASFGGGVRVTGELF
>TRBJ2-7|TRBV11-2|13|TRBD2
ASALEGGDGHEQY
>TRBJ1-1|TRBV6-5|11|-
ASSYSDRTEAF